The rows below give T cell receptor beta chains drawn from one sample of a study of blood T cell repertoires in COVID-19. Using immunoSEQ multiplex PCR, the repertoire was profiled, and TCRdb retains in-frame clones only, with some absent. This table has about 14,000 clones, 70% to 85% appearing once. The sequenced material came from peripheral blood. These receptors were taken from a woman aged 45-60 years with active or convalescent COVID-19. CDR3s include the opening cysteine and the closing phenylalanine or tryptophan.

CDR3	J	V
CASSFREGAGEKLFF	TRBJ1-4	TRBV5-4
CASSLTGFGSYEQYF	TRBJ2-7	TRBV27
CAGSLGLAGTGELFF	TRBJ2-2	TRBV5-1
CASSIDRGQTQYF	TRBJ2-5	TRBV7-3
CAISGQALLNTEAFF	TRBJ1-1	TRBV10-3
CASSPWGGSGELFF	TRBJ2-2	TRBV27
CASRQTTNYGYTF	TRBJ1-2	TRBV5-1
CASSLPGVYGYTF	TRBJ1-2	TRBV7-2
CASSVGGTGTEKLFF	TRBJ1-4	TRBV9
CASSQDMAGGIYNEQFF	TRBJ2-1	TRBV4-1
CASSVDQARNTIYF	TRBJ1-3	TRBV9
CASGLTVHNEQFF	TRBJ2-1	TRBV12-5
CASSDQGWYQETQYF	TRBJ2-5	TRBV2
CASKGLGQGVYEQYF	TRBJ2-7	TRBV2
CASSFGTGYSYEQYF	TRBJ2-7	TRBV11-3
CASSQLTAARNTIYF	TRBJ1-3	TRBV4-1
CASTYQLQGPGELFF	TRBJ2-2	TRBV5-1
CASSQPGAGVSYNEQFF	TRBJ2-1	TRBV5-6
CASSPGGSTEAFF	TRBJ1-1	TRBV4-2
CASSLSTGVGTEAFF	TRBJ1-1	TRBV5-1
CASSWRSSGSAVDTQYF	TRBJ2-3	TRBV5-4
CASSTISSGNTIYF	TRBJ1-3	TRBV3-1/TRBV3-2
CASSRFPPPGQSYYGYTF	TRBJ1-2	TRBV4-1